This T cell receptor beta chain was obtained from a study of T cell responses to AZD1222 COVID-19 vaccine. Findings and caveats of the study: Without day 14 samples, only post-peak T cell repertoires were studied.

Some clones are missing from TCRdb's copy, which holds only in-frame ones; the method was immunoSEQ multiplex PCR. The sample lists nearly 200,000 clones; 93% were seen once. The CDR3 extends over 15 amino acids. The ends lost 11 bases at V and 10 bases at J; junction bases unmatched: 15. CDR1 and CDR2 from the germline V gene are ENHRY and SYGVKD. A note on this clone: The target antigen is unknown.

Second doses were pooled across both intervals (about 4 or about 12 weeks). The genes are TRBV10-3 and TRBJ1-3, with 12 bases aligning to TRBD1. The origin of this receptor is an adult who received the AZD1222 COVID-19 vaccine. The sample consisted of peripheral blood, taken 28 days after the second AZD1222 dose. CDR3 in amino acids: CAVTPGQGADWTIYF. Here the CDR3 DNA reads TGTGCCGTGACTCCGGGACAGGGGGCGGATTGGACCATATATTTT.